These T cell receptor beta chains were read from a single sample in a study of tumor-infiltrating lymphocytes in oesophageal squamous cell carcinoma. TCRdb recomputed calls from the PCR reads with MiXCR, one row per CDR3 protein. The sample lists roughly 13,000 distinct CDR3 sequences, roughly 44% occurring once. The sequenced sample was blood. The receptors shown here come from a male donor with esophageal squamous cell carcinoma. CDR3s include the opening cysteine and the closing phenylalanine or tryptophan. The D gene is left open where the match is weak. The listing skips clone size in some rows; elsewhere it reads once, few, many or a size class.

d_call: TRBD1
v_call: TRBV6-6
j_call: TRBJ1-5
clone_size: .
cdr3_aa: CASSRTGGHQPQHF
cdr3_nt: TGTGCCAGCAGTCGGACAGGGGGCCATCAGCCCCAGCATTTT

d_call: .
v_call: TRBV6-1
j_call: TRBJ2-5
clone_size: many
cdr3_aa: CASSLASGRKETQYF
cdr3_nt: TGTGCCAGCAGTCTAGCGTCCGGGAGAAAAGAGACCCAGTACTTC

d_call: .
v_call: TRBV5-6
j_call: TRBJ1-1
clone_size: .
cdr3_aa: CASSRNTEAFF
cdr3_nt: TGTGCCAGCAGTCGGAACACTGAAGCTTTCTTT

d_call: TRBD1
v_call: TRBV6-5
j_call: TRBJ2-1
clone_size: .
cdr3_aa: CASSRGTGGYIHNEQFF
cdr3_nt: TGTGCCAGCAGCCGAGGGACAGGGGGCTACATTCATAATGAGCAGTTCTTC

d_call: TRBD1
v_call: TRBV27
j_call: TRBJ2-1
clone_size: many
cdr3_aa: CASRSGTGVNEQFF
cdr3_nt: TGTGCCAGCAGAAGTGGGACAGGGGTGAATGAGCAGTTCTTC

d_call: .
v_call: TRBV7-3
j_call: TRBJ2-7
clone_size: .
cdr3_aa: CASSSTPGTYNEQYF
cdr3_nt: TGTGCCAGCAGCTCGACGCCAGGGACCTACAATGAGCAGTACTTC

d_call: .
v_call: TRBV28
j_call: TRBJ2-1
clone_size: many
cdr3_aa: CASTDRIFGEQFF
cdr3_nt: TGTGCCAGCACAGACAGGATCTTTGGTGAGCAGTTCTTC

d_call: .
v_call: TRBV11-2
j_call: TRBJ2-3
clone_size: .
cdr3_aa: CASSLYHRSTDTQYF
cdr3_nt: TGTGCCAGCAGCTTATATCACAGGTCCACAGATACGCAGTATTTT

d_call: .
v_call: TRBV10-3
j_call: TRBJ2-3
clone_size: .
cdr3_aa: CAISEWQPLRRGDTQYF
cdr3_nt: TGTGCCATCAGTGAGTGGCAACCCCTTAGGCGCGGGGATACGCAGTATTTT

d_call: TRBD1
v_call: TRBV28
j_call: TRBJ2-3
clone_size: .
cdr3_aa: CASTGTGDFTDTQYF
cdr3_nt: TGTGCCAGCACCGGGACAGGAGACTTCACAGATACGCAGTATTTT

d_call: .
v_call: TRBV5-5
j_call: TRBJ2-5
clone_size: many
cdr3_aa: CASSPSGVLSTQYF
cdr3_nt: TGTGCCAGCAGCCCTTCAGGCGTACTTTCGACCCAGTACTTC

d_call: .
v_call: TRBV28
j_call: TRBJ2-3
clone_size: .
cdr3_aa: CASSLGPVIDTQYF
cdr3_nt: TGTGCCAGCAGTTTAGGACCCGTCATCGATACGCAGTATTTT

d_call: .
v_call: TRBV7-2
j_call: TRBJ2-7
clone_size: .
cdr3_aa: CASTLSWARTYEQYF
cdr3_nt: TGTGCCAGCACCCTCTCATGGGCGAGAACCTACGAGCAGTACTTC

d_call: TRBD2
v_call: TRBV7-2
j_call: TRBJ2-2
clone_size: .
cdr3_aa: CASSLAGTSGRTGELFF
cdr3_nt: TGTGCCAGCAGCTTAGCCGGGACTAGCGGGAGAACGGGGGAGCTGTTTTTT

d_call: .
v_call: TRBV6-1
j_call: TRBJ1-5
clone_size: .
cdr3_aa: CASSDFLGPRGNQPQHF
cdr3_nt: TGTGCCAGCAGTGATTTTCTCGGGCCCAGGGGCAATCAGCCCCAGCATTTT

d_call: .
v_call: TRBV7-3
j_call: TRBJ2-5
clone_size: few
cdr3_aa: CASSREYQETQYF
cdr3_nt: TGTGCCAGCAGCAGGGAGTACCAAGAGACCCAGTACTTC

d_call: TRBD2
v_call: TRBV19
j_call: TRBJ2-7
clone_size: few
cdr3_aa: CASSISVGRSGEQYF
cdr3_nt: TGTGCCAGTAGTATTTCGGTCGGGAGGTCGGGCGAGCAGTACTTC

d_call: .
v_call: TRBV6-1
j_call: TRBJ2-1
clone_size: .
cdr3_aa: CASSEGPGDEQFF
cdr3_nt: TGTGCCAGCAGTGAAGGACCGGGAGATGAGCAGTTCTTC

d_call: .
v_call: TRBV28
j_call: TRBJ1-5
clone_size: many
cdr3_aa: CASSLPGTRTSNQPQHF
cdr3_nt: TGTGCCAGCAGTTTACCTGGGACAAGGACGAGCAATCAGCCCCAGCATTTT

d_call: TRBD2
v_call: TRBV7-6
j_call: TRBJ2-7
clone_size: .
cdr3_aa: CASSPGTTYSYEQYF
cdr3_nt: TGTGCCAGCAGCCCCGGGACTACATACTCCTACGAGCAGTACTTC

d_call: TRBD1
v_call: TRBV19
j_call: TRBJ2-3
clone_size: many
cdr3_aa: CASTTGQGTDTQYF
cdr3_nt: TGTGCCAGTACCACGGGACAGGGAACAGATACGCAGTATTTT

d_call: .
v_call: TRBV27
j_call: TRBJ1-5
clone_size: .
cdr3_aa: CASSLAGYSNQPQHF
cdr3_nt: TGTGCCAGCAGTTTAGCGGGATATAGCAATCAGCCCCAGCATTTT

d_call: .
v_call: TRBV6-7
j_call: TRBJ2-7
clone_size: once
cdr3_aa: CASSQRPGLRTYEQYF
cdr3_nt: TGTGCCAGCAGCCAGAGGCCGGGTCTTCGAACCTACGAGCAGTACTTC

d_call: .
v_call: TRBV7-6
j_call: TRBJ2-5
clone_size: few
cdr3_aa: CASSLDRTDYSATQYF
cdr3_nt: TGTGCCAGCAGCTTAGATAGGACGGATTACTCGGCGACCCAGTACTTC

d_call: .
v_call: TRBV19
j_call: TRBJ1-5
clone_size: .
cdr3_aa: CASRGLNQPQHF
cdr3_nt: TGTGCCAGTAGGGGTCTCAATCAGCCCCAGCATTTT

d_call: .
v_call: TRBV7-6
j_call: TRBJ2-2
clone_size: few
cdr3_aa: CASSKRNPGELFF
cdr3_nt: TGTGCCAGCAGCAAACGGAATCCCGGGGAGCTGTTTTTT

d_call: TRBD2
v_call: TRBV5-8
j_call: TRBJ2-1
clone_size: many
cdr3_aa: CASTLAGVMNEQFF
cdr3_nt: TGTGCCAGCACGCTAGCGGGAGTTATGAATGAGCAGTTCTTC

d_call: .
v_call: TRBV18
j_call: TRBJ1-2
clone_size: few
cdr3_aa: CASSTAARGGYGYTF
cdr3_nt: TGTGCCAGCTCTACGGCCGCCAGGGGTGGCTATGGCTACACCTTC

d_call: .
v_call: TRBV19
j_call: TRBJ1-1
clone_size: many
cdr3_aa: CASSNGGMNTEAFF
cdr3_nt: TGTGCCAGTAGCAACGGGGGTATGAACACTGAAGCTTTCTTT

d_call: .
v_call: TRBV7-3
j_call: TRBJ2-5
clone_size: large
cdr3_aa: CASSLAGLLGETQYF
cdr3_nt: TGTGCCAGCAGCTTAGCGGGCCTTCTTGGAGAGACCCAGTACTTC

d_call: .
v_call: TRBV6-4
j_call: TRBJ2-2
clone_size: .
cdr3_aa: CASSDSLEAGELFF
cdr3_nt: TGTGCCAGCAGTGACTCTTTGGAGGCCGGGGAGCTGTTTTTT

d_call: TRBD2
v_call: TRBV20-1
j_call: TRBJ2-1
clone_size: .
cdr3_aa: CSASDWTSGKSEQFF
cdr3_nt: TGCAGTGCTAGTGACTGGACTAGCGGGAAGTCTGAGCAGTTCTTC

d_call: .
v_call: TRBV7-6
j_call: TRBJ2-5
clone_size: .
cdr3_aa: CASSRHDRLEIQYF
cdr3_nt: TGTGCTAGCAGCCGACACGACAGATTAGAGATCCAGTACTTC

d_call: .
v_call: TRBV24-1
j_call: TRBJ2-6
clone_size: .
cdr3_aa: CAADGGDAGANVLTF
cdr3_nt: TGTGCCGCCGACGGAGGGGATGCTGGGGCCAACGTCCTGACTTTC

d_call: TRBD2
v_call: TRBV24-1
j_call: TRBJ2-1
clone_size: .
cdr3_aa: CATSGTSGSNEQFF
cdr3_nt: TGTGCCACCAGTGGTACTAGCGGGTCCAATGAGCAGTTCTTC

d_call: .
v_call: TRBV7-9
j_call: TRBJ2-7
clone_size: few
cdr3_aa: CASSFKAYEQYF
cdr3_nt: TGTGCCAGCAGCTTTAAAGCCTACGAGCAGTACTTC

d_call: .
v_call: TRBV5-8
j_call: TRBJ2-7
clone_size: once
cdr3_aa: CASSFQGNSYEQYF
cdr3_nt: TGTGCCAGCAGCTTTCAGGGGAACTCCTACGAGCAGTACTTC

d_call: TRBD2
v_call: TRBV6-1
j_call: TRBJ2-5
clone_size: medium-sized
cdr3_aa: CASSATSGSGQETQYF
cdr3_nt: TGTGCCAGCAGTGCGACTAGCGGGAGTGGACAAGAGACCCAGTACTTC